These 12 T cell receptor beta chains originate from one sample sequenced in a study of cytomegalovirus exposure and HLA in healthy donors. Data came from immunoSEQ multiplex PCR; TCRdb stores just in-frame clones and leaves some out. The sample includes approximately 70,000 clones, around 94% seen only once; the top ten take 3% to 3.5%. The specimen was PBMCs. These receptors were collected from a woman in her late teens or twenties in good health and CMV-seropositive.

This clone was seen only once. The V call is TRBV6-6, the J call TRBJ2-5; the match to TRBD2 covers 8 bases. The junction had 10 bases not matched to a gene; V was cut back by 6 bases and J by 4 bases. Germline values: CDR1 MNHNY, CDR2 SVGAGI (reference sequence). CDR3 length: 15 amino acids. Written as DNA, the CDR3 is TGTGCCAGCAGCCCGATAGCGGGGTCGGGAGAGACCCAGTACTTC. Its protein is CASSPIAGSGETQYF.

V is TRBV28 and J is TRBJ1-1, with 8 bases identical to TRBD1. Losses at the gene ends were 5 bases for V and 6 bases for J; bases not matched to a gene: 11. CDR3 length equals 15 residues. Per the germline V gene, CDR1 is MDHEN and CDR2 is SYDVKM. CDR3 DNA: TGTGCCAGCAGTCACGCCGGGACAGGTGGGGCTGAAGCTTTCTTT. Its protein product is CASSHAGTGGAEAFF.

This clone has just a few counts. This sequence joins TRBV6-1 and TRBJ1-2; TRBD1 aligns across 12 bases. The germline V gene encodes CDR1 MNHNS and CDR2 SASEGT. Trimming cost V 1 base and J 4 bases; bases outside gene matches: 13. The CDR3 length is 19 residues. Here the CDR3 DNA reads TGTGCCAGCAGTGAAGGGACGGGGACAGGGGGCGGTAAGGGCTATGGCTACACCTTC. The encoded protein is CASSEGTGTGGGKGYGYTF.

The CDR3 loop is CASSFGTSRDTQYF. Written as DNA, the CDR3 is TGTGCCAGCAGCTTCGGGACTAGCCGAGATACGCAGTATTTT. The chain employs TRBV11-3 and TRBJ2-3; 9 nucleotides match TRBD2. J gave up 5 bases and V 3 bases, and 3 bases lay outside the gene matches. Germline V gene data show CDR1 as SGHNT and CDR2 as YENEEA. This CDR3 has 14 amino acids.

This rearrangement joins TRBV4-3 to TRBJ2-7, with 9 bases matching TRBD1. The CDR3 length is 15 residues. V was clipped by 1 base and J by 2 bases; unmatched bases: 3. The germline V gene has CDR1 LGHNA and CDR2 YSLEER. In nucleotides, the CDR3 is TGCGCCAGCAGCCAAGGGACAGGGGCTACCTACGAGCAGTACTTC. Protein sequence: CASSQGTGATYEQYF.

The chain combines TRBV28 with TRBJ1-6, with D possibly TRBD1 on 5 matching bases. The germline CDR1 and CDR2 sequences are MDHEN and SYDVKM. Deletions cut 6 bases from V and 4 bases from J, with 16 bases between. CDR3 length: 16 residues. Written as DNA, the CDR3 is TGTGCCAGCAGCCAACCCACAGGACGGTATAATTCACCCCTCCACTTT. This gives the protein CASSQPTGRYNSPLHF.

The chain links TRBV5-1 to TRBJ2-5; 13 bases map to TRBD2. Germline CDR1 is SGHRS and CDR2 is YFSETQ. CDR3 length equals 18 residues. The V gene end was trimmed by 2 bases and the J gene end by 1 base; junction bases not matched to a gene: 8. DNA of the CDR3: TGCGCCAGCAGCTTAGGACTAGCGGGAGCAAGGTCCCAAGAGACCCAGTACTTC. This translates into CASSLGLAGARSQETQYF. Based on the CDR3 plus reference TRBV5-1 and TRBJ2-5, the full variable domain is KAGVTQTPRYLIKTRGQQVTLSCSPISGHRSVSWYQQTPGQGLQFLFEYFSETQRNKGNFPGRFSGRQFSNSRSEMNVSTLELGDSALYLCASSLGLAGARSQETQYFGPGTRLLVL.

The J gene is TRBJ2-2, the V gene TRBV5-1, with a tentative D call TRBD1 (6 bases). In germline, CDR1 is SGHRS, CDR2 YFSETQ. CDR3 length equals 17 residues. V shed 6 bases and J shed 0 bases, with 18 bases lying between them. DNA of the CDR3: TGCGCCAGCACCTTAGGGTCAGGACAGACGAACACCGGGGAGCTGTTTTTT. This translates into CASTLGSGQTNTGELFF.

V usage is TRBV27 and J usage is TRBJ1-2, with 7 bases identical to TRBD1. The trim removed 6 bases at V and 8 bases at J, leaving 9 bases unmatched. The CDR3 runs 13 residues. Germline V gene data show CDR1 as MNHEY and CDR2 as SMNVEV (reference sequence). The CDR3 spells CASRKTGEWGYTF. In nucleotides, the CDR3 is TGTGCCAGCAGGAAAACAGGGGAGTGGGGCTACACCTTC.

The rearrangement uses TRBV6-5 and TRBJ2-7, with 11 bases matching TRBD1. V was pared by 5 bases and J by 7 bases, with 7 bases of the junction left unmatched. Germline CDR1 and CDR2: MNHEY and SVGAGI. The CDR3 covers 14 residues. This chain's CDR3 is CASSPGQGALEQYF. As DNA, the CDR3 is TGTGCCAGCAGTCCAGGACAGGGGGCGCTTGAGCAGTACTTC.

The gene calls are TRBV28 and TRBJ1-6; D might be TRBD1 (5 bases). V lost 3 bases and J lost 7, with 13 bases in between. This CDR3 region has 15 residues. Per the germline V gene, CDR1 is MDHEN and CDR2 is SYDVKM. CDR3 in DNA: TGTGCCAGCAGTTTTCCTTCGACAGCAAATTCACCCCTCCACTTT. It yields the protein CASSFPSTANSPLHF.

The chain combines TRBV11-3 with TRBJ2-7; TRBD1 matches 7 bases. The junction had 9 bases not matched to a gene; V was cut back by 5 bases and J by 5 bases. The CDR3 totals 14 residues. The germline V gene encodes CDR1 SGHNT and CDR2 YENEEA. CDR3: CASSPTQGRNEQYF. In DNA, the CDR3 is TGTGCCAGCAGCCCGACACAGGGGCGGAACGAGCAGTACTTC.